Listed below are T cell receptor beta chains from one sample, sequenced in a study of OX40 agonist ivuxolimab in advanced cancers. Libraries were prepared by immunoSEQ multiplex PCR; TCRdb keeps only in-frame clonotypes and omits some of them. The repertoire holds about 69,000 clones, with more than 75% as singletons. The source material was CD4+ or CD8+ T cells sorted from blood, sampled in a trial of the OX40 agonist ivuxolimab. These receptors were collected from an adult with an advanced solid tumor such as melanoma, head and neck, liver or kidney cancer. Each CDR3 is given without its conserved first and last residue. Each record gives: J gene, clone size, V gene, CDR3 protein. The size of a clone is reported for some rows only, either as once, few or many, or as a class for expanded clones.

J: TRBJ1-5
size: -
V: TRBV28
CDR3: ASSLPETDSNQPQH

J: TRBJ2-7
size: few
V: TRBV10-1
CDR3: ASSVRRARSRDEQY

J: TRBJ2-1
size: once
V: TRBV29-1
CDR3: SARLAGVRNEQF

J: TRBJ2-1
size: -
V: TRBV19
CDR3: ASKRRSVGRTYNEQF

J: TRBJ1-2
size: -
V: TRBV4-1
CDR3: ASSQVHGNYGYT

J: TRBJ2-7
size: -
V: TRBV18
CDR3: ASSPTTGASYEQY

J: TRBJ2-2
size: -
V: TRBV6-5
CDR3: ASSYRRRSSVELF

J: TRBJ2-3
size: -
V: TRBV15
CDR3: ATSSRGGTDTQY

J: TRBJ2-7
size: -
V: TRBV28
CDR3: ASDPGGEQY

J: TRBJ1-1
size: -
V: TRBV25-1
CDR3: ASSESTANTEAF

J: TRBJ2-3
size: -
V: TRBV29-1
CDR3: SVDQGRGTTDTQY

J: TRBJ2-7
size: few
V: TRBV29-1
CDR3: SVKSNRGRRGEQY

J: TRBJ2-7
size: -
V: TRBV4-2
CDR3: ASSPPGSEQY

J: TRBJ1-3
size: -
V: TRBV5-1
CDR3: ASTEGTGGNTIY

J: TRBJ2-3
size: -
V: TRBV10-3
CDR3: AISELAVDTQY

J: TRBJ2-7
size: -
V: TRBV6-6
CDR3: ASRQGTGRTYEQY

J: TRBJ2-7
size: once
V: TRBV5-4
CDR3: ASSLAQGTYEQY

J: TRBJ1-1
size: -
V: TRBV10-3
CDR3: AISDVRGWVTEAF

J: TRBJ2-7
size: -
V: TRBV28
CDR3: ASSSSAGGPYSYEQY

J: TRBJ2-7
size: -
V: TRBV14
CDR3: ASSQWFSDEQY

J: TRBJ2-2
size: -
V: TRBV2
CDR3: ASSHYGTGVTGELF

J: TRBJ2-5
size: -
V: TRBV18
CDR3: ASSPPPSQETQY

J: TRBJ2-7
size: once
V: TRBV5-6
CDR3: ASSLDLGGGRYEQY

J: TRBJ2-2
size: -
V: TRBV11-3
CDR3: ASSFTGNTGELF

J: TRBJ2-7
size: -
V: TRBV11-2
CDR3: ASSSLRRRQDGKPYEQY

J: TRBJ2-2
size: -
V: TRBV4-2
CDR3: ASSQDDVRQERLNTGELF

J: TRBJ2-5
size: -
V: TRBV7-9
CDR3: ASSFLRGRETQY

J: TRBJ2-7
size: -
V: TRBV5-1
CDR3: ASRSQGSSDEQY

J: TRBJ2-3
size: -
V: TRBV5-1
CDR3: ASSSGEGGTDTQY

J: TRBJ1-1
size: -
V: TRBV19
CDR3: ATLPLDEAF

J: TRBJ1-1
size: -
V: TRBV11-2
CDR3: ASSFTGTTEAF

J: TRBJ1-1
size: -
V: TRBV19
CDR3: ASSMGDRVSTEAF

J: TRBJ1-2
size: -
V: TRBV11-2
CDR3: ASSLEFSGLPGYT

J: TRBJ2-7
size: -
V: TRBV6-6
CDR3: ASRSRDRPYEQY

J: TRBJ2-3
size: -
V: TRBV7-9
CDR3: ASSPQGRLHDTQY

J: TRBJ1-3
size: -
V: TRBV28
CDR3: ASSATRPSGNTIY

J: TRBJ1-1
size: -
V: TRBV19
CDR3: ASSMNSKNTEAF

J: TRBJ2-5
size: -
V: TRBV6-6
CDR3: ASSIIETQY

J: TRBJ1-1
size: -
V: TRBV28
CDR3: ASSLGTFEAF

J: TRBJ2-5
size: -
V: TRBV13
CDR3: ASSPRDFQETQY

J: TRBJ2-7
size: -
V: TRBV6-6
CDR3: ASSRLDGYEQY

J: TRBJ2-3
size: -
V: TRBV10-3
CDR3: AIGRDNFYTDTQY

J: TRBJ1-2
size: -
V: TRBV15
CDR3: ATSRRQGRGGYT

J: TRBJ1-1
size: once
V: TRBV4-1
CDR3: ASSRVQGFTEAF

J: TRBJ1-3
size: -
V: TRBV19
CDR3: ASSPDRSGNTIY

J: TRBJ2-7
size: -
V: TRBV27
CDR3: ASTGTSGSSSYEQY

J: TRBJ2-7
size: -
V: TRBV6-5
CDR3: ASTDRTGGDEQY

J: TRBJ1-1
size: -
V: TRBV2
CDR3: ASAWDTFGTEAF

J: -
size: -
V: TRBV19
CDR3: AIQARGTGEQY